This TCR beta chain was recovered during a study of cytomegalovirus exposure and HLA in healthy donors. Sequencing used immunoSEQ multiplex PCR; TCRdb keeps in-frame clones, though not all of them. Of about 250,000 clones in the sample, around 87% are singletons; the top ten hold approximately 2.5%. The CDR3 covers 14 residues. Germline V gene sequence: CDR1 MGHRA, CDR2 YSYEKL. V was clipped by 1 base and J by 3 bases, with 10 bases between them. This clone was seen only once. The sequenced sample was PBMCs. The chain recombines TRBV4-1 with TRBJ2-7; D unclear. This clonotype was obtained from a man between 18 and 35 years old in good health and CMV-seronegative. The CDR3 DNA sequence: TGCGCCAGCAGCCAAGTTCTTAGTCTCTACGAGCAGTACTTC. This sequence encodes CASSQVLSLYEQYF.